This is a list of T cell receptor beta chains from one sample in a study of response to subunit inactivated influenza vaccine. TCRdb independently ran MiXCR on the RT-PCR reads; one entry per CDR3 protein. The sample has 450,000 to 700,000 distinct CDR3 sequences, approximately 14% seen once; the top ten hold 11%. The material was PBMCs from blood, obtained about 12 days after vaccination. Receptors were obtained from a man aged 50-59 years who received an inactivated influenza vaccine. CDR3s leave out the opening cysteine and the closing phenylalanine or tryptophan. Not all rows give a size; the values are once, few, many and, for expanded clones, a class.

.,TRBV12-3/TRBV12-4,TRBJ1-4,ASDSPDRLELF
.,TRBV7-2,TRBJ2-3,ASSLVAGGRGADTQY
.,TRBV4-3,TRBJ2-3,ASSRTGNPTDTQY
few,TRBV4-3,TRBJ2-7,ASSQDMDSTYEQY
many,TRBV29-1,TRBJ2-3,SVGGGPDTQY
many,TRBV18,TRBJ1-1,ASSPPQAGTNTEAF
few,TRBV20-1,TRBJ2-7,SARDVRVREQY
.,TRBV20-1,TRBJ2-5,SARDPQGAKTQY
many,TRBV29-1,TRBJ2-7,SVGQGSYEQY
.,TRBV20-1,TRBJ2-7,SARFPASPY
.,TRBV20-1,TRBJ2-1,SARYGTGPYNEQF
.,TRBV4-3,TRBJ2-3,ASSPDITDTQY